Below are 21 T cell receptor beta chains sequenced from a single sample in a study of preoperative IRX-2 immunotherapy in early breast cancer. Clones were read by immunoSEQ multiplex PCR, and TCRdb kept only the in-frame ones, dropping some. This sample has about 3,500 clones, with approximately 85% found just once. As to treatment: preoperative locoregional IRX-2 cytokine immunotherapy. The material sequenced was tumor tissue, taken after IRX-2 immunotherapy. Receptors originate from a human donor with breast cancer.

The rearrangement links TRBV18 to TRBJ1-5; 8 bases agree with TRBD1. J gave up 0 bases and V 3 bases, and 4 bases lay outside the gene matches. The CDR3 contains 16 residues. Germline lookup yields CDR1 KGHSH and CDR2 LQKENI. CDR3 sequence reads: CASSPTGDTSNQPQHF. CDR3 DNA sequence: TGTGCCAGCTCACCGACAGGGGACACTAGCAATCAGCCCCAGCATTTT.

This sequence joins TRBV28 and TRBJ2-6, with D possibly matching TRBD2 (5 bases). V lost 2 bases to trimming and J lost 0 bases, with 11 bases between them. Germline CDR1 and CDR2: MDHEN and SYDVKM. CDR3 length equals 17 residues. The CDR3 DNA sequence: TGTGCCAGCAGTTTAGTAGGGAGTGACTCTGGGGCCAACGTCCTGACTTTC. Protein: CASSLVGSDSGANVLTF. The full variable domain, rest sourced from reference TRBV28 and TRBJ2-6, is DVKVTQSSRYLVKRTGEKVFLECVQDMDHENMFWYRQDPGLGLRLIYFSYDVKMKEKGDIPEGYSVSREKKERFSLILESASTNQTSMYLCASSLVGSDSGANVLTFGAGSRLTVL.

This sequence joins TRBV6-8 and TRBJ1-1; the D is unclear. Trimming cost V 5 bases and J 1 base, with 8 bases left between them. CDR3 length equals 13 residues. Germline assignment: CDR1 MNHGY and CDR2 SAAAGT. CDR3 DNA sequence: TGTGCCAGCAGTCATACAAGGAACACTGAAGCTTTCTTT. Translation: CASSHTRNTEAFF.

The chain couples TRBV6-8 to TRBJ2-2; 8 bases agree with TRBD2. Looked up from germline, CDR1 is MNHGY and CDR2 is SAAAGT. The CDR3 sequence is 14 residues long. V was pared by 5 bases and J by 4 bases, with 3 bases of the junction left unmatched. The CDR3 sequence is CASSVLAATGELFF. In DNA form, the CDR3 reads TGTGCCAGCAGTGTACTAGCGGCCACCGGGGAGCTGTTTTTT.

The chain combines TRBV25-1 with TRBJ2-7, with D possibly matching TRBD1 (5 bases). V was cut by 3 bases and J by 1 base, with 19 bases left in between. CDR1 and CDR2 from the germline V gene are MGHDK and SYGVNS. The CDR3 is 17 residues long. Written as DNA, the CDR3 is TGTGCCAGCAGTGATGACAGCACCTGGCGAGATTCCTACGAGCAGTACTTC. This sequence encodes CASSDDSTWRDSYEQYF.

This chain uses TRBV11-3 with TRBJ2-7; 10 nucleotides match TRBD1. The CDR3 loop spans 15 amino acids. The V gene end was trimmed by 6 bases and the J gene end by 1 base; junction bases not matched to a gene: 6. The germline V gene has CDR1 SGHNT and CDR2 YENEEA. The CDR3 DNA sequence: TGTGCCAGCAGTCGCGGACAGGGGGAGTCCTACGAGCAGTACTTC. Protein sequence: CASSRGQGESYEQYF.

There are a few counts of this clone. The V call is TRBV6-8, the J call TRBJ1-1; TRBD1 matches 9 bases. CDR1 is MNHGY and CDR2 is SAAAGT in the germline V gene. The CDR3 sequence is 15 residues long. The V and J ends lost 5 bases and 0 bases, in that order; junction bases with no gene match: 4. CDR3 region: CASSGGTGMNTEAFF. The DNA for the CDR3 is TGTGCCAGCAGTGGGGGGACAGGGATGAACACTGAAGCTTTCTTT.

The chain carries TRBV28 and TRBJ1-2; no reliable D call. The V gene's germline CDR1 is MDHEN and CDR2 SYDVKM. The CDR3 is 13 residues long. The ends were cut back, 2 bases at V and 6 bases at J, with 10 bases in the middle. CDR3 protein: CASSLGPPDGYTF. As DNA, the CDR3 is TGTGCCAGCAGTTTAGGCCCCCCCGATGGCTACACCTTC.

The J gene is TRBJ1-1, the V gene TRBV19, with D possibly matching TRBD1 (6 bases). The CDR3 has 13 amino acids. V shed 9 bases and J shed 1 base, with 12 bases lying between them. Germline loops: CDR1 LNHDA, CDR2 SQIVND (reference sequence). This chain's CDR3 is CASQDRPNTEAFF. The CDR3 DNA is TGTGCCAGCCAGGACAGACCGAACACTGAAGCTTTCTTT.

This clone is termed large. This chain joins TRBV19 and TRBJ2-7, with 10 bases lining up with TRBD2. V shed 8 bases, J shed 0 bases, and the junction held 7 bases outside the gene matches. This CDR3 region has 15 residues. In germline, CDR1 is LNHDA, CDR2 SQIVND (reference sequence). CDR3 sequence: CASGHQREGSYEQYF. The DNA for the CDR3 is TGTGCCAGTGGCCACCAGCGGGAGGGCTCCTACGAGCAGTACTTC.

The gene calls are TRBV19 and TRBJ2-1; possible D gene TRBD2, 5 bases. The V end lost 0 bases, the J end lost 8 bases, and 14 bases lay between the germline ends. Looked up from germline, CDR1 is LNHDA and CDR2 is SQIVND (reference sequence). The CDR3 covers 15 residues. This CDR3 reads CASSIDQKPGDEQFF. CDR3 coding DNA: TGTGCCAGTAGTATAGATCAGAAGCCCGGGGATGAGCAGTTCTTC.

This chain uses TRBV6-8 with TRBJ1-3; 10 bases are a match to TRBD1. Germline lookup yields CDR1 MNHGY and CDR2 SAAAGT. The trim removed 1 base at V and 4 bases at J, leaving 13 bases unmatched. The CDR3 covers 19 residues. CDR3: CASSYYGTGVRLGGNTIYF. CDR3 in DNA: TGTGCCAGCAGTTACTACGGGACAGGGGTTCGCCTTGGCGGAAACACCATATATTTT.

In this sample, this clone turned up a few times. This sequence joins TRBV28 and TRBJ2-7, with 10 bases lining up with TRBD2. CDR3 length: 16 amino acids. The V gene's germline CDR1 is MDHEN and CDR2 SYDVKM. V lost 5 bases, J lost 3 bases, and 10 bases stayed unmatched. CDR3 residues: CASSHRSGTSDYEQYF. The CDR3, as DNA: TGTGCCAGCAGTCACCGCTCCGGGACTAGCGACTACGAGCAGTACTTC.

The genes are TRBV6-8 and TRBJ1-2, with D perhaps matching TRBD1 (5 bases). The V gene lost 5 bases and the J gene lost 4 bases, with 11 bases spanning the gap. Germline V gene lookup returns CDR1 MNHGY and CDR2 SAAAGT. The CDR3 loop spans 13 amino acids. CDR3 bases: TGTGCCAGCAGTCCTCGGGACGTCTATGGCTACACCTTC. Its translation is CASSPRDVYGYTF.

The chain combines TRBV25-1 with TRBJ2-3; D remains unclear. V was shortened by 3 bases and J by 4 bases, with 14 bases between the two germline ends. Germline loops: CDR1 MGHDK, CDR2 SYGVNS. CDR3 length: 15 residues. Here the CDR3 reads CASSDPVDSSDTQYF. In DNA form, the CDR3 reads TGTGCCAGCAGTGACCCCGTCGACTCTTCAGATACGCAGTATTTT.

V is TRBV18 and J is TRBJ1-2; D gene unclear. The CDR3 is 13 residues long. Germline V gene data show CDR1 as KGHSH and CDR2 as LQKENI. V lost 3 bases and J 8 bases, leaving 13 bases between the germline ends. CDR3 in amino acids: CASSPDSLGGYTF. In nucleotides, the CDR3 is TGTGCCAGCTCACCCGATTCGCTAGGAGGCTACACCTTC.

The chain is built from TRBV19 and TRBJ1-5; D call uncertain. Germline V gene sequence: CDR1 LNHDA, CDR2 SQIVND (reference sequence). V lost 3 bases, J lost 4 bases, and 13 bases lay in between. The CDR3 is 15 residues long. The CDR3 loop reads CASSITTAWNQPQHF. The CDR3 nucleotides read TGTGCCAGTAGTATTACCACGGCCTGGAATCAGCCCCAGCATTTT.

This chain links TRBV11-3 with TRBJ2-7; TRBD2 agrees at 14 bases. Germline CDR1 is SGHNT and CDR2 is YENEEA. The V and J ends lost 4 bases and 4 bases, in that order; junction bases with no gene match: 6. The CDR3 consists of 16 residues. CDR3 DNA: TGTGCCAGCAGCTCGCGGACTAGCGGGGGGCGGTACGAGCAGTACTTC. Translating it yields CASSSRTSGGRYEQYF.

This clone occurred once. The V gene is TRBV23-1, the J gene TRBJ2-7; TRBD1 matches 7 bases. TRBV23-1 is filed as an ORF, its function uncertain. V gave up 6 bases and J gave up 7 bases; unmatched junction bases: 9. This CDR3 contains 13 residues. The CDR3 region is CASSLEKQGEQYF. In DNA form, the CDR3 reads TGCGCCAGCAGCTTGGAAAAACAGGGGGAGCAGTACTTC.

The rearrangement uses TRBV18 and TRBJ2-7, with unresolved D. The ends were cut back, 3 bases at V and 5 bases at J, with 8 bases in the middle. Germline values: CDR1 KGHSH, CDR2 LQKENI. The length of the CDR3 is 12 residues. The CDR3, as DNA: TGTGCCAGCTCACCGATGAAGGACGAGCAGTACTTC. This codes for CASSPMKDEQYF.

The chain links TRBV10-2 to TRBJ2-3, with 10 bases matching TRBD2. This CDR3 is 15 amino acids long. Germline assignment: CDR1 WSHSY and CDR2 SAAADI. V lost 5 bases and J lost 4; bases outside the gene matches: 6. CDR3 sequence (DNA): TGCGCCAGCAGTTCTAGCGGGAGTTCTGCAGATACGCAGTATTTT. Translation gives CASSSSGSSADTQYF.